The T cell receptor beta chain described here comes from a study of cytomegalovirus exposure and HLA in healthy donors. Study-level background: Clustering assigned approximately 78% of the roughly 400 genotyped donors to the Caucasian-associated ancestry cluster. Findings of the study overall: Within an earlier analysis, most TCR beta V segments proved productive either about 90% or about 30% of the time.

V was pared by 2 bases and J by 2 bases, with 16 bases between. The CDR3 length is 16 residues. The germline CDR1 and CDR2 sequences are MNHEY and SMNVEV (reference sequence). As to this clone: The antigen remains undetermined.

The PCR contained 60 Vbeta and 13 Jbeta primers. The protocol was immunoSEQ multiplex PCR, while the TCRdb copy is restricted to in-frame clones and leaves out a portion. The data show 150,000 or so clones, roughly four fifths seen once. V and J are TRBV27 and TRBJ2-7; maybe TRBD1 (6 bases). Sequenced material: PBMCs. The receptor was isolated from a young man in good health and CMV-seropositive. The CDR3 DNA is TGTGCCAGCAGTTTACGAGAACAGGGACCTCCCTACGAGCAGTACTTC. Residues: CASSLREQGPPYEQYF.